Below, 6 T cell receptor beta chains from the same sample are listed, as sequenced in a study of blood T cell repertoires in COVID-19. The data were produced by immunoSEQ multiplex PCR, yet TCRdb's version contains in-frame clones alone and is incomplete. The sample has nearly 55,000 clones, around 80% seen once. Sequencing was carried out using peripheral blood. The receptors come from a human donor with active or convalescent COVID-19. The donor label of this sample is uncertain.

V gene TRBV29-1 combines with J gene TRBJ2-1, with 14 nucleotides matching TRBD2. Germline CDR1 is SQVTM and CDR2 is ANQGSEA. J gave up 9 bases and V 8 bases, and 21 bases lay outside the gene matches. The CDR3 runs to 18 residues. CDR3 coding DNA: TGCAGCAGCACAATCGGGACTAGCGGGAGAGTCGTCGACGGTGAGCAGTTCTTC. It yields the protein CSSTIGTSGRVVDGEQFF.

This clone has just a few counts. The CDR3 reads CASSAEVAGGTLETQYF. CDR3 bases: TGTGCCAGCAGTGCGGAGGTAGCGGGAGGAACCCTTGAGACCCAGTACTTC. V gene TRBV2 combines with J gene TRBJ2-5, with 10 bases identical to TRBD2. Per germline, CDR1 SNHLY and CDR2 FYNNEI. The CDR3 totals 17 residues. J was trimmed by 5 bases and V by 4 bases; bases with no gene match: 13.

This clone was seen only a few times. The chain joins TRBV6-5 to TRBJ2-3; D remains unclear. The CDR3 contains 11 residues. Trimming stripped 6 bases from V and 5 bases from J, with 6 bases between. The germline V gene encodes CDR1 MNHEY and CDR2 SVGAGI. CDR3 residues: CASSYKDTQYF. CDR3 in DNA: TGTGCCAGCAGCTATAAAGATACGCAGTATTTT.

The J gene is TRBJ1-2, the V gene TRBV28; D is perhaps TRBD1 (5 bases). The CDR3 has 15 residues. The germline gives CDR1 MDHEN, CDR2 SYDVKM. Trimming removed 7 bases at V and 4 bases at J, with 19 bases between. CDR3 in DNA: TGTGCCAGCACCCACCCGGGAGACAGCTTCTATGGCTACACCTTC. Encoded protein: CASTHPGDSFYGYTF.

This chain connects TRBV5-4 to TRBJ1-2; a weak D match, TRBD1 (5 bases). Germline V gene lookup returns CDR1 SGHNT and CDR2 YYREEE (reference sequence). CDR3 length: 15 amino acids. V lost 4 bases and J lost 2, with 15 bases in between. The CDR3 nucleotides are TGTGCCAGCAGCCGTTCGACAGATGGGAACTATGGCTACACCTTC. Its protein is CASSRSTDGNYGYTF.

This chain uses TRBV24-1 with TRBJ2-3, with 10 bases lining up with TRBD2. The CDR3 contains 17 residues. Trimming cost V 4 bases and J 2 bases; bases outside gene matches: 8. CDR1 KGHDR and CDR2 SFDVKD come from the germline V gene. Here the CDR3 reads CATSESEGLANTDTQYF. The CDR3 DNA reads as TGTGCCACCAGTGAATCTGAGGGACTAGCGAACACAGATACGCAGTATTTT.